The sample holds many counts of the clone carrying this T cell receptor beta chain. The data were obtained in a study of early T cells in non-severe SARS-CoV-2 infection. From the 5' RACE reads, TCRdb called clonotypes with MiXCR, one entry per CDR3 protein. The sample lists approximately 40,000 distinct CDR3 sequences, 8% to 10% occurring once. Trimming took 6 bases from V and 3 from J; bases not matched to a gene: 6. The CDR3 runs to 13 residues. CDR1 is DFQATT and CDR2 is SNEGSKA in the germline V gene (reference sequence). The V gene is TRBV20-1, the J gene TRBJ2-3; TRBD1 aligns across 7 bases. This TCR was sampled from an adult who was a healthcare worker with PCR-confirmed SARS-CoV-2 infection or an uninfected control (not recorded which). Sequences were obtained from whole blood. CDR3 sequence (DNA): TGCAGTGCCCCAGACAGGGTTACAGATACGCAGTATTTT. Its protein is CSAPDRVTDTQYF.